These 18 T cell receptor beta chains were sequenced from one sample in a study of OX40 agonist ivuxolimab in advanced cancers. Receptor libraries were prepared by the immunoSEQ multiplex PCR assay. TCRdb carries this immuneACCESS record with in-frame sequences only. Its versions omit some clonotypes, under half of them owing to an unresolved V gene in the studies checked, with the rest unexplained. The sample includes about 6,500 clones, with just under 70% observed a single time. More than 15% of the sample goes to the ten largest clones. The specimen comprised CD4+ or CD8+ T cells sorted from blood, sampled in a trial of the OX40 agonist ivuxolimab. The receptors stem from an adult with an advanced solid tumor such as melanoma, head and neck, liver or kidney cancer.

Within the sample, this clone is large (0.1 to 1%). The chain carries TRBV28 and TRBJ2-2; TRBD1 might be the D (5 bases). This CDR3 is built from 14 residues. V was pared by 6 bases and J by 1 base, with 9 bases between. Germline V gives CDR1 MDHEN, CDR2 SYDVKM. In nucleotides, the CDR3 is TGTGCCAGCAGGTACAGGATGAACACCGGGGAGCTGTTTTTT. Its protein is CASRYRMNTGELFF.

The rearrangement joins TRBV7-3 to TRBJ2-3; 11 bases are a match to TRBD2. There are 16 residues in the CDR3. V lost 2 bases, J lost 4 bases, and 5 bases stayed unmatched. Germline CDR1 reads SGHTA; CDR2 reads FQGTGA. The CDR3 DNA is TGTGCCAGCAGCTTAGTTAGCGGGGGGGCCCCAGATACGCAGTATTTT. Protein: CASSLVSGGAPDTQYF.

This clone was recorded only once. The sample contains more than one DNA sequence encoding this CDR3. V usage is TRBV6-6 and J usage is TRBJ2-7; D is undetermined. Trimming removed 0 bases at V and 4 bases at J, with 10 bases between. The CDR3 totals 14 residues. From germline, CDR1 is MNHNY and CDR2 SVGAGI (reference sequence). CDR3 loop: CASSYSILSYEQYF. The CDR3 DNA sequence: TGTGCCAGCAGTTACTCGATACTTTCGTACGAGCAGTACTTC.

The chain uses TRBV6-5 and TRBJ1-1, with D unclear. The V end lost 6 bases, the J end lost 1 base, and 12 bases lay between the germline ends. The V gene's germline CDR1 is MNHEY and CDR2 SVGAGI. CDR3 length: 14 residues. The CDR3 reads CASSNGLPNTEAFF. CDR3 nucleotide sequence: TGTGCCAGCAGCAACGGGCTACCGAACACTGAAGCTTTCTTT.

The rearrangement joins TRBV6-4 to TRBJ2-3; 8 bases agree with TRBD2. Germline trimming cut 0 bases from V and 0 bases from J; bases unmatched to any gene: 2. This CDR3 contains 16 residues. CDR1 and CDR2 from the germline V gene are MRHNA and SNTAGT. The chain's CDR3 is CASSDSAGGSTDTQYF. For the CDR3, the DNA is TGTGCCAGCAGTGACTCGGCGGGGGGAAGCACAGATACGCAGTATTTT.

In its sample, this clone was seen once. As DNA, the CDR3 is TGTGCCAGTAGTCCCGACCCCTATGGCTACACCTTC. It codes for CASSPDPYGYTF. The chain has TRBV19 and TRBJ1-2; the D is unclear. Trimming removed 5 bases at V and 4 bases at J, with 8 bases between. Germline CDR1 is LNHDA and CDR2 is SQIVND (reference sequence). This CDR3 contains 12 residues.

The count of this clone is one. The chain employs TRBV30 and TRBJ2-5; TRBD2 aligns across 10 bases. The CDR3 runs to 16 residues. Germline V gene sequence: CDR1 GTSNPN, CDR2 SVGIG (reference sequence). The junction had 14 bases not matched to a gene; V was cut back by 3 bases and J by 7 bases. The CDR3 reads CAWSQPGLADLRTQYF. CDR3 DNA: TGTGCCTGGAGCCAACCTGGACTAGCGGATTTAAGGACCCAGTACTTC.

The table lists this clone with a few counts. The chain carries TRBV5-4 and TRBJ2-7; 10 bases match TRBD1. The CDR3 runs to 15 residues. The germline V gene encodes CDR1 SGHNT and CDR2 YYREEE (reference sequence). The J segment lost 7 bases and the V segment lost 3 bases, leaving 10 bases of the junction unmatched. CDR3 residues: CASSYPGTGVEEQYF. Here the CDR3 DNA reads TGTGCCAGCAGCTACCCCGGGACAGGGGTAGAAGAGCAGTACTTC.

This clone showed up just a few times. V gene TRBV5-1 combines with J gene TRBJ2-7, with D perhaps TRBD1 (6 bases). Germline V gene lookup returns CDR1 SGHRS and CDR2 YFSETQ. Trimming removed 1 base from V and 3 bases from J, with 8 bases in between. The CDR3 length is 13 residues. As DNA, the CDR3 is TGCGCCAGCAGCTTGACCAGGGGCTACGAGCAGTACTTC. The encoded protein is CASSLTRGYEQYF.

By share, this clone counts as large (0.1 to 1%). V is TRBV25-1 and J is TRBJ2-2; tentative D call: TRBD1 (5 bases). The ends were cut back, 3 bases at V and 3 bases at J, with 5 bases in the middle. Germline V gives CDR1 MGHDK, CDR2 SYGVNS. The CDR3 totals 13 residues. The CDR3 DNA reads TGTGCCAGCAGTGACAGGGACACCGGGGAGCTGTTTTTT. Translating gives CASSDRDTGELFF. Drawing the rest from reference TRBV25-1 and TRBJ2-2, the complete variable domain is EADIYQTPRYLVIGTGKKITLECSQTMGHDKMYWYQQDPGMELHLIHYSYGVNSTEKGDLSSESTVSRIRTEHFPLTLESARPSHTSQYLCASSDRDTGELFFGEGSRLTVL.

V usage is TRBV6-1 and J usage is TRBJ2-7; no clear D. The germline V gene encodes CDR1 MNHNS and CDR2 SASEGT. This CDR3 region has 14 residues. The V gene lost 6 bases and the J gene lost 7 bases, with 19 bases spanning the gap. This CDR3 is CASSPVKAYLEQYF. CDR3 bases: TGTGCCAGCAGCCCGGTTAAGGCCTACTTGGAGCAGTACTTC.

In the case of this clone: One end of the junction fails to match germline, which may point to a read error. This rearrangement joins TRBV29-1 to TRBJ2-7; the match to TRBD1 covers 11 bases. CDR3 length equals 14 residues. Germline V CDR1 and CDR2: SQVTM, ANQGSEA. CDR3 DNA sequence: TGCAGCGTCGAAGGAGGACAGGGGGCCAACGAGCAGTACTTC. Translating gives CSVEGGQGANEQYF.

This clone has only one observation. V gene TRBV4-1 combines with J gene TRBJ1-2; D perhaps matches TRBD1 (6 bases). V lost 1 base, J lost 6 bases, and 12 bases lay in between. This CDR3 is 14 amino acids long. Germline lookup yields CDR1 MGHRA and CDR2 YSYEKL. The CDR3 loop is CASSQGPGADGYTF. DNA of the CDR3: TGCGCCAGCAGCCAAGGTCCGGGGGCCGATGGCTACACCTTC.

This clone was picked up a small number of times. The chain combines TRBV15 with TRBJ2-6; D is ambiguous. With 0 bases removed from V and 0 bases from J, the gap between germline ends came to 3 bases. Germline CDR1 is LNHNV and CDR2 is YYDKDF (reference sequence). This CDR3 comprises 15 residues. The CDR3 here is CATSRDNSGANVLTF. As DNA, the CDR3 is TGTGCCACCAGCAGAGACAACTCTGGGGCCAACGTCCTGACTTTC.

This clone ranks as medium-sized. The J gene is TRBJ2-3, the V gene TRBV7-9; 13 bases align to TRBD2. The V gene end was trimmed by 4 bases and the J gene end by 2 bases; junction bases not matched to a gene: 9. The CDR3 covers 18 residues. The germline V gene encodes CDR1 SEHNR and CDR2 FQNEAQ (reference sequence). CDR3 DNA sequence: TGTGCCAGCAGCTCCCGACTAGCGGGGGGCTTACCCACAGATACGCAGTATTTT. Protein product: CASSSRLAGGLPTDTQYF.

The genes are TRBV27 and TRBJ2-1, with 7 positions matching TRBD2. There are 14 residues in the CDR3. Germline V gene sequence: CDR1 MNHEY, CDR2 SMNVEV (reference sequence). The V segment lost 6 bases and the J segment 6 bases; nucleotides outside the gene matches: 8. The CDR3 nucleotides read TGTGCCAGCAGCCGCGTGGGGGGGTTCAATGAGCAGTTCTTC. Protein product: CASSRVGGFNEQFF.

J is TRBJ2-2 and V is TRBV28; D is undetermined. V was clipped by 2 bases and J by 0 bases, with 7 bases between them. The CDR3 is 15 amino acids. The germline gives CDR1 MDHEN, CDR2 SYDVKM. Here the CDR3 reads CASSLRLSNTGELFF. CDR3 DNA: TGTGCCAGCAGTTTACGGTTATCGAACACCGGGGAGCTGTTTTTT.

There are a few counts of this clone. Written as DNA, the CDR3 is TGTGCCAGCAGGGGAACAGGGATTTCCCACGAGCAGTACTTC. Amino acids: CASRGTGISHEQYF. V and J are TRBV28 and TRBJ2-7, with a tentative D call TRBD1 (6 bases). V lost 6 bases and J 5 bases, leaving 17 bases between the germline ends. CDR3 length equals 14 residues. Germline assignment: CDR1 MDHEN and CDR2 SYDVKM.